A selection of T cell receptor beta chains follows, all from one sample in a study of Ad26.COV2.S vaccination and SARS-CoV-2 variants. Method: immunoSEQ multiplex PCR; TCRdb's copy keeps in-frame clones and lacks some. This sample yields about 400,000 clones, of which roughly nine tenths are seen a single time; 3.5% belongs to the top ten. The sample here was peripheral blood, taken in a trial of Ad26.COV2.S vaccine versus placebo. These receptors were collected from a person between 18 and 65 years old who received the Ad26.COV2.S COVID-19 vaccine or a placebo. CDR3s include the opening cysteine and the closing phenylalanine or tryptophan. The order of the fields is V gene, CDR3 protein.

TRBV19,CASSPLRGAQETQYF
TRBV7-2,CASSGGPGEETQYF
TRBV20-1,CSASGAGGTDTQYF
TRBV4-1,CASSQARSYTF
TRBV29-1,CSVRQGGGRVPTQYF
TRBV5-1,CASSERGRDPRF
TRBV2,CASSGETSNQPQHF
TRBV6-5,CASSYSLREEETQYF
TRBV4-1,CASSGRLNTGELFF
TRBV7-9,CASSDLDRTTNEKLFF
TRBV10-3,CAISEGQGGEKLFF
TRBV4-2,CASSLKTGDNSDTQYF
TRBV6-2/TRBV6-3,CASSYSGRTPERGQPQHF
TRBV5-6,CASSPDIHRGGETQYF
TRBV6-1,CASSEAHGSGELFF
TRBV19,CASSLGTAEAFF
TRBV6-5,CASSYSGPFQGSPLHF
TRBV6-2/TRBV6-3,CASSYSGRGEEGEQFF
TRBV27,CASSFGVDTGELFF
TRBV6-5,CASSYGFGAFF
TRBV11-1,CASSLNGVVGGEQFF
TRBV9,CASSVELVNTDTQYF
TRBV5-4,CASSRDSGFGAFF
TRBV11-3,CASSSGAKETQYF
TRBV30,CAWSEGLGSNSPLHF
TRBV20-1,CSASPPGGAFGYTF
TRBV5-6,CASSLGSAPGELFF
TRBV5-4,CASRSGVSTDTQYF
TRBV6-5,CASSAGTGPQWPQHF
TRBV7-9,CASSLGLGLTTYNEQFF
TRBV5-1,CASSLKSRSYEQYF
TRBV29-1,CSVLRPGTYEQYF
TRBV7-8,CASSDGQSYEQYF
TRBV9,CASSVEEAERGPGNEQYF
TRBV7-9,CASSATGGGWDNEQFF
TRBV10-3,CAIRGAENTEAFF
TRBV7-2,CASSLDITTSGGARELFF
TRBV6-6,CASREGQGYGFQYF
TRBV27,CASSLFGLGTGGLGYTF
TRBV3-1/TRBV3-2,CASSQGLRNEQFF
TRBV6-1,CASSESFNRAYGYTF
TRBV11-2,CASSSVEQRSSYEQYF
TRBV3-1/TRBV3-2,CASSQDLVLSYEQYF
TRBV5-1,CASSFLAGTSEQFF
TRBV5-1,CASSVHSDNNEQFF
TRBV15,CATSRDPGDEQYF
TRBV5-8,CASSQRQVGLSEAFF
TRBV7-9,CASSLRTNFGYGYTF
TRBV3-1/TRBV3-2,CASSQGITGPLGNTIYF
TRBV30,CAWRTEDRETYEQYF
TRBV7-2,CASTLQGKTGELFF